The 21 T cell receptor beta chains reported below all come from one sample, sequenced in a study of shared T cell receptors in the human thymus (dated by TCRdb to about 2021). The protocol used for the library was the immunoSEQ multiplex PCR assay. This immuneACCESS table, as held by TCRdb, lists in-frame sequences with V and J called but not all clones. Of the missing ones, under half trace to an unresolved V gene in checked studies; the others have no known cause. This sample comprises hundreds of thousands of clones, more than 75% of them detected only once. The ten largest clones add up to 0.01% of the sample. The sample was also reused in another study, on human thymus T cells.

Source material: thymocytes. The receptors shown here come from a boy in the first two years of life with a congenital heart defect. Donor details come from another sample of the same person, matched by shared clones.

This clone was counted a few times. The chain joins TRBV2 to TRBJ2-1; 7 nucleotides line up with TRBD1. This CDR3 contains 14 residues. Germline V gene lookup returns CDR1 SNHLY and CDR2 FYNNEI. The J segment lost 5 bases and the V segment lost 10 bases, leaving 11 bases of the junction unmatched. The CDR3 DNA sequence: TGTGCCATCGAAGACAGGGTGAGCCACAATGAGCAGTTCTTC. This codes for CAIEDRVSHNEQFF.

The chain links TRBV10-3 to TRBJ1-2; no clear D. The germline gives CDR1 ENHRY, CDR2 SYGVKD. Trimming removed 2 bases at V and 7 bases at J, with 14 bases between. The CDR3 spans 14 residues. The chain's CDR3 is CAISEGEVCGGYTF. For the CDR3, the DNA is TGTGCCATCAGTGAGGGTGAGGTTTGCGGTGGCTACACCTTC.

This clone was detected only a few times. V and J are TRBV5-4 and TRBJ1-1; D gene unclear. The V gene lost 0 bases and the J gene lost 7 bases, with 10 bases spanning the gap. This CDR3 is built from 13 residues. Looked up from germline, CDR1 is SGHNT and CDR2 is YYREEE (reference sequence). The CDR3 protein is CASSLAGLYEAFF. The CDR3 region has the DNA TGTGCCAGCAGCTTGGCGGGATTATATGAAGCTTTCTTT. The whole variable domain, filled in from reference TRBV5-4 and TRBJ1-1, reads ETGVTQSPTHLIKTRGQQVTLRCSSQSGHNTVSWYQQALGQGPQFIFQYYREEENGRGNFPPRFSGLQFPNYSSELNVNALELDDSALYLCASSLAGLYEAFFGQGTRLTVV.

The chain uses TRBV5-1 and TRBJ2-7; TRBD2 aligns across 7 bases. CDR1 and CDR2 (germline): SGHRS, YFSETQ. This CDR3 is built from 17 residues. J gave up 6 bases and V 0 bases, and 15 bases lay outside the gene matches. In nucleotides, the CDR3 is TGCGCCAGCAGCTTGGAGCGGCCGGTCGGGAGGACACCCGAGCAGTACTTC. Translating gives CASSLERPVGRTPEQYF.

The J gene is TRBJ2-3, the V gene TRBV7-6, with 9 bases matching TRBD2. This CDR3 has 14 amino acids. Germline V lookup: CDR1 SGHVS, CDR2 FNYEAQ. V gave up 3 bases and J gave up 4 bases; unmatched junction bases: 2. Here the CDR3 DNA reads TGTGCCAGCAGCTTCGGGACTAGCTCAGATACGCAGTATTTT. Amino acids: CASSFGTSSDTQYF.

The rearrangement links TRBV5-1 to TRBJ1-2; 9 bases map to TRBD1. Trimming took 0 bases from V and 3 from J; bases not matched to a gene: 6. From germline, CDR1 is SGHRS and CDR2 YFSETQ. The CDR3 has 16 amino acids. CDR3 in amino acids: CASSLVAGTGHYGYTF. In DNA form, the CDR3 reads TGCGCCAGCAGCTTGGTGGCCGGGACAGGGCACTATGGCTACACCTTC. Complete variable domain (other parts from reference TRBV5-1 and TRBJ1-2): KAGVTQTPRYLIKTRGQQVTLSCSPISGHRSVSWYQQTPGQGLQFLFEYFSETQRNKGNFPGRFSGRQFSNSRSEMNVSTLELGDSALYLCASSLVAGTGHYGYTFGSGTRLTVV.

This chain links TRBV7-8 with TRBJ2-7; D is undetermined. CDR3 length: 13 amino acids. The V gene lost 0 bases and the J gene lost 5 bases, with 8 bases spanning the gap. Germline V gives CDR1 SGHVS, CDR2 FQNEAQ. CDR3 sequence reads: CASSLAPRHEQYF. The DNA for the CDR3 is TGTGCCAGCAGCTTAGCACCTAGACACGAGCAGTACTTC.

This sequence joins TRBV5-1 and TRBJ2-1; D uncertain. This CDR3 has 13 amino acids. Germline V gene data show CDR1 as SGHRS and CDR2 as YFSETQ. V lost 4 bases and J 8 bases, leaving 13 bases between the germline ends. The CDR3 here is CASSSLGEDEQFF. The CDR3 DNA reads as TGCGCCAGCAGCAGTCTAGGAGAGGATGAGCAGTTCTTC.

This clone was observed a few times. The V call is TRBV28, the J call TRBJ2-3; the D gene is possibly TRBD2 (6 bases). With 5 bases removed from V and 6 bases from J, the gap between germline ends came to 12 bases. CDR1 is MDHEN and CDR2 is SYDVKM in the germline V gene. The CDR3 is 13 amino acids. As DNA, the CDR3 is TGTGCCAGCAGTCCCGTCCGGGGGGATACGCAGTATTTT. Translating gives CASSPVRGDTQYF.

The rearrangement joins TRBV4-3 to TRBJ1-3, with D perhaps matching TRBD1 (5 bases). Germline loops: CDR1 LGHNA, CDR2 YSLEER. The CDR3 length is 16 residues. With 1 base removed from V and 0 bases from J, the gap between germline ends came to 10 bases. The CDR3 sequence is CASSQVTACSGNTIYF. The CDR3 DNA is TGCGCCAGCAGCCAAGTGACAGCGTGCTCTGGAAACACCATATATTTT.

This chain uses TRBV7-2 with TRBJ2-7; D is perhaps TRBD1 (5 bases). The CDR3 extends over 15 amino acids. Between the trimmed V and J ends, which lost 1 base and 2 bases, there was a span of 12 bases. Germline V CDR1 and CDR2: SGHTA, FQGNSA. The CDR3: CASSLGGGVTYEQYF. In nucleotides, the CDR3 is TGTGCCAGCAGCTTAGGGGGCGGCGTCACCTACGAGCAGTACTTC.

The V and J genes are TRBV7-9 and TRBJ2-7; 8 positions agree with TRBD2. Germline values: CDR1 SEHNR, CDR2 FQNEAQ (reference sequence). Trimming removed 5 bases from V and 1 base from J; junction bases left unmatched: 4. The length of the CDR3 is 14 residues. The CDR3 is CASSPQRESYEQYF. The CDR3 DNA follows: TGTGCCAGCAGCCCTCAGCGGGAGTCCTACGAGCAGTACTTC.

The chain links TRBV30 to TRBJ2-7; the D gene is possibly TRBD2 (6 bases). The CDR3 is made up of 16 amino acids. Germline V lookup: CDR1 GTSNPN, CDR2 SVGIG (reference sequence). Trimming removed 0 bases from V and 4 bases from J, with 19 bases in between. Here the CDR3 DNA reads TGTGCCTGGAGTGTCCACACCGGCGGGAACAGGTACGAGCAGTACTTC. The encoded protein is CAWSVHTGGNRYEQYF.

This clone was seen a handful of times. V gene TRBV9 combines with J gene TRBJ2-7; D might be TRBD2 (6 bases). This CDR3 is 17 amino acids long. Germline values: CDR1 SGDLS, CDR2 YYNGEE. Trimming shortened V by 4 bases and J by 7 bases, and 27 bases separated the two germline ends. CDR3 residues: CASSPTARGPGAGEQYF. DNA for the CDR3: TGTGCCAGCAGCCCAACCGCTCGTGGGCCCGGGGCGGGGGAGCAGTACTTC.

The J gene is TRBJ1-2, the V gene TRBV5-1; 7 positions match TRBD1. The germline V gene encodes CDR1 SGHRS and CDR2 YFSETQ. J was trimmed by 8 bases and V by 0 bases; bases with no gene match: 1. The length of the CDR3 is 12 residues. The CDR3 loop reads CASSLDRGGYTF. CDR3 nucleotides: TGCGCCAGCAGCTTGGACAGGGGCGGCTACACCTTC.

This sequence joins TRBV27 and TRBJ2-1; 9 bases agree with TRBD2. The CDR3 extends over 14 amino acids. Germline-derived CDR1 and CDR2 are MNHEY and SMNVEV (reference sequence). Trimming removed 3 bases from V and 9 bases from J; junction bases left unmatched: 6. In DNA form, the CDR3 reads TGTGCCAGCAGTTTGAGGCGGGAGGGGATTGAGCAGTTCTTC. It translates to CASSLRREGIEQFF.

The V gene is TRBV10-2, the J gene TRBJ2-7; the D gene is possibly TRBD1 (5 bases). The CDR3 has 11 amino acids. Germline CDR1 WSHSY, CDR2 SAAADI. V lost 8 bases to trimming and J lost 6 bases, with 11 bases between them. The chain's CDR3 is CASQLGAEQYF. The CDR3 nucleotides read TGCGCCAGCCAGCTAGGGGCCGAGCAGTACTTC.

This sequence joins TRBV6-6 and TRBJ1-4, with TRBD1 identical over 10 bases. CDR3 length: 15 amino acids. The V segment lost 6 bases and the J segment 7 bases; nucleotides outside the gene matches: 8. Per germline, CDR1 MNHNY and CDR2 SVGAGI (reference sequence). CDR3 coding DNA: TGTGCCAGCAGCTACACCGGACAGGGGGTTGAAAAACTGTTTTTT. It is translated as CASSYTGQGVEKLFF.

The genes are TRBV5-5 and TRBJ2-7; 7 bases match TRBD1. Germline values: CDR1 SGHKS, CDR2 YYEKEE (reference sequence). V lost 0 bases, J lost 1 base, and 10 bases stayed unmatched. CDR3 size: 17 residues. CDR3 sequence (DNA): TGTGCCAGCAGCTTGGGGGGCGGACAGGTGGATTCCTACGAGCAGTACTTC. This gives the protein CASSLGGGQVDSYEQYF.

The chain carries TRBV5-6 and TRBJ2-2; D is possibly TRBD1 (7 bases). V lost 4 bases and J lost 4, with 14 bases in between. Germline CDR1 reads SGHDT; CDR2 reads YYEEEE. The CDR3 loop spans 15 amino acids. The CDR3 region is CASSPRDSATGELFF. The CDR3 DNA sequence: TGTGCCAGCAGCCCGCGGGACAGTGCCACCGGGGAGCTGTTTTTT.

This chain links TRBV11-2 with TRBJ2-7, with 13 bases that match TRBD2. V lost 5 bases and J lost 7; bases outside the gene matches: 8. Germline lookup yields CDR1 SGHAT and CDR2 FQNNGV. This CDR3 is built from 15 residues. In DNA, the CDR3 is TGTGCCAGCAGCCCAACGGGACTAGCGGGGAGAGAGCAGTACTTC. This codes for CASSPTGLAGREQYF.